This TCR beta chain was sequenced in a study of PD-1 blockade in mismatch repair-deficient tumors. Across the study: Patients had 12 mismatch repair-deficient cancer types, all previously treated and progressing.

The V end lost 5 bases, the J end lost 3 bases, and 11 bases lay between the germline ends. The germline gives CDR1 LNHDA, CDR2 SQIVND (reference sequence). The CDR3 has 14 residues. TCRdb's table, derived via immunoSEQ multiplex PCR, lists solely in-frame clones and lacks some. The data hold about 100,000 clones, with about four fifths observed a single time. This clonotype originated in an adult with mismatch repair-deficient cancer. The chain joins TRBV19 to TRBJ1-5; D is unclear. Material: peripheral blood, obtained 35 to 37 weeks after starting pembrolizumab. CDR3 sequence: CASSSFQDNQPQHF. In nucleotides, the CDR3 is TGTGCCAGTAGTTCCTTTCAAGACAATCAGCCCCAGCATTTT.